The 27 T cell receptor beta chains in this list originate from one sample, sequenced in a study of T cells in Graves' hyperthyroidism and ophthalmopathy. Template material for amplifying TCR beta CDR3 regions consisted of RNA transcripts. Researchers ran a first-round RT-PCR on the TCR CDR3 using the HTBI primer set. From the multiplex PCR reads, TCRdb called clonotypes with MiXCR, one entry per CDR3 protein. The data hold hundreds of thousands of distinct CDR3 sequences, with 14% observed a single time. Sequenced: blood. These TCRs come from a woman between 18 and 29 years old with Graves' hyperthyroidism.

At least ten counts were recorded for this clonotype. V gene TRBV20-1 combines with J gene TRBJ2-5; 9 positions agree with TRBD2. After removal of 1 base from V and 2 bases from J, the junction contained 8 bases not matched to a gene. Germline V gene lookup returns CDR1 DFQATT and CDR2 SNEGSKA (reference sequence). The CDR3 has 16 amino acids. The CDR3 region is CSARVAGVRLQETQYF. CDR3 nucleotides: TGCAGTGCTAGAGTAGCGGGAGTTCGGCTACAAGAGACCCAGTACTTC.

This clonotype was observed at least ten times. The chain combines TRBV11-2 with TRBJ1-1; 7 positions agree with TRBD1. Losses at the gene ends were 6 bases for V and 7 bases for J; bases not matched to a gene: 11. The CDR3 consists of 14 residues. Germline CDR1 and CDR2: SGHAT and FQNNGV. This chain's CDR3 is CASRPGQAIGEAFF. The CDR3 DNA follows: TGTGCCAGCAGGCCCGGACAGGCAATAGGTGAAGCTTTCTTT.

At least ten counts were recorded for this clonotype. This rearrangement joins TRBV2 to TRBJ1-1; perhaps TRBD1 as D (5 bases). The germline gives CDR1 SNHLY, CDR2 FYNNEI. The CDR3 runs to 15 residues. Deletions cut 6 bases from V and 1 base from J, with 15 bases between. The CDR3 sequence is CASRGTYLANTEAFF. DNA of the CDR3: TGTGCCAGCAGGGGGACTTACCTGGCGAACACTGAAGCTTTCTTT.

The rearrangement links TRBV15 to TRBJ2-7; TRBD2 matches at 7 bases. There are 12 residues in the CDR3. CDR1 is LNHNV and CDR2 is YYDKDF in the germline V gene (reference sequence). J gave up 1 base and V 8 bases, and 2 bases lay outside the gene matches. The CDR3 spells CATRGRSYEQYF. Here the CDR3 DNA reads TGTGCCACCCGCGGGAGATCCTACGAGCAGTACTTC.

DNA of the CDR3: TGTGCCAGCAGTTCCCAGATAGCGGGATTTGTGGCCCAGTACTTC. The encoded protein is CASSSQIAGFVAQYF. This chain links TRBV27 with TRBJ2-5, with TRBD2 identical over 8 bases. Per the germline V gene, CDR1 is MNHEY and CDR2 is SMNVEV (reference sequence). The J segment lost 9 bases and the V segment lost 4 bases, leaving 13 bases of the junction unmatched. CDR3 length: 15 amino acids.

The rearrangement uses TRBV6-1 and TRBJ2-7; a possible D gene is TRBD1 (6 bases). CDR1 is MNHNS and CDR2 is SASEGT in the germline V gene. The V end lost 6 bases, the J end lost 3 bases, and 12 bases lay between the germline ends. The CDR3 is made up of 13 amino acids. Written as DNA, the CDR3 is TGTGCCAGCAGCACAGGGTCCCTCTACGAGCAGTACTTC. Its translation is CASSTGSLYEQYF.

This clonotype has ten or more counts. The V and J genes are TRBV28 and TRBJ2-7; 10 nucleotides line up with TRBD2. The germline V gene has CDR1 MDHEN and CDR2 SYDVKM. The V segment lost 3 bases and the J segment 0 bases; nucleotides outside the gene matches: 20. The CDR3 runs to 21 residues. For the CDR3, the DNA is TGTGCCAGCAGTTTTTATCCAGCGGGAGGGCTCGAGAGCGGAAGCTCCTACGAGCAGTACTTC. Translating it yields CASSFYPAGGLESGSSYEQYF.

This clonotype came up a few times. V usage is TRBV30 and J usage is TRBJ2-7; D ambiguous. V was pared by 1 base and J by 6 bases, with 10 bases between. Looked up from germline, CDR1 is GTSNPN and CDR2 is SVGIG (reference sequence). CDR3 length: 12 amino acids. Written as DNA, the CDR3 is TGTGCCTGGAGTGACCGAGTAGCCGAGCAGTACTTC. This translates into CAWSDRVAEQYF.

This clonotype was detected only a few times. The chain employs TRBV10-3 and TRBJ1-1; D might be TRBD1 (6 bases). V gave up 10 bases and J gave up 5 bases, with 14 bases separating them. This CDR3 has 12 amino acids. Germline V gene sequence: CDR1 ENHRY, CDR2 SYGVKD. CDR3 sequence: CATQGLETEAFF. CDR3 sequence (DNA): TGTGCCACCCAGGGGTTAGAGACTGAAGCTTTCTTT.

The rearrangement joins TRBV25-1 to TRBJ2-2; D gene unclear. This CDR3 region has 14 residues. V was shortened by 0 bases and J by 2 bases, with 4 bases between the two germline ends. Germline-derived CDR1 and CDR2 are MGHDK and SYGVNS. This chain's CDR3 is CASSEYYNTGELFF. The DNA of the CDR3 is TGTGCCAGCAGTGAATATTATAACACCGGGGAGCTGTTTTTT. The full variable domain, completed using reference TRBV25-1 and TRBJ2-2, is EADIYQTPRYLVIGTGKKITLECSQTMGHDKMYWYQQDPGMELHLIHYSYGVNSTEKGDLSSESTVSRIRTEHFPLTLESARPSHTSQYLCASSEYYNTGELFFGEGSRLTVL.

The rearrangement uses TRBV27 and TRBJ2-7; 10 nucleotides align to TRBD2. Germline CDR1 MNHEY, CDR2 SMNVEV (reference sequence). The CDR3 runs to 15 residues. J was trimmed by 3 bases and V by 7 bases; bases with no gene match: 9. Written as DNA, the CDR3 is TGTGCCAGCAAAGCCCGACTAGCGGGCCACTACGAGCAGTACTTC. It translates to CASKARLAGHYEQYF.

This clonotype was counted ten times or more. The chain carries TRBV9 and TRBJ1-2; D not certain. V lost 3 bases and J lost 4, with 13 bases in between. Germline V gene sequence: CDR1 SGDLS, CDR2 YYNGEE. CDR3 length equals 14 residues. CDR3 DNA: TGTGCCAGCAGCGCCGAACGGGCGCTCTATGGCTACACCTTC. It specifies CASSAERALYGYTF.

The sample holds many counts of this clonotype. The chain recombines TRBV20-1 with TRBJ2-1, with 10 bases aligning to TRBD2. The V and J ends lost 2 bases and 4 bases, in that order; junction bases with no gene match: 5. The CDR3 contains 15 residues. The V gene's germline CDR1 is DFQATT and CDR2 SNEGSKA (reference sequence). As DNA, the CDR3 is TGCAGTGCTAGACCAGCGGGAGGGGTATACAATGAGCAGTTCTTC. Protein sequence: CSARPAGGVYNEQFF.

This clonotype was recorded a few times. A much larger clone differs by one base, so this may be a read error. The chain has TRBV3-1 and TRBJ2-1, with D unclear. Germline-derived CDR1 and CDR2 are LGHDT and YNNKEL (reference sequence). V lost 4 bases, J lost 9 bases, and 19 bases lay in between. The CDR3 sequence is 15 residues long. In DNA, the CDR3 is TGTGCCAGCAGCCTAGATTTCGACGGACCAAGTGAGCAGTTCTTC. Translated: CASSLDFDGPSEQFF.

The chain couples TRBV2 to TRBJ2-2, with 9 bases matching TRBD1. The CDR3 has 14 residues. CDR1 SNHLY and CDR2 FYNNEI come from the germline V gene. V lost 6 bases to trimming and J lost 6 bases; unmatched junction nucleotides: 5. Here the CDR3 reads CASRRDREPGELFF. The CDR3 DNA follows: TGTGCCAGCAGACGGGACAGGGAACCCGGGGAGCTGTTTTTT.

The V gene is TRBV6-1, the J gene TRBJ2-3; D remains ambiguous. Trimming stripped 1 base from V and 6 bases from J, with 11 bases between. Germline V gene lookup returns CDR1 MNHNS and CDR2 SASEGT. The CDR3 consists of 14 residues. The CDR3 DNA reads TGTGCCAGCAGTGAAGGGATTGCACGGGATACGCAGTATTTT. Protein product: CASSEGIARDTQYF.

Many counts were recorded for this clonotype. CDR3 coding DNA: TGTGCCAGCAGCCCGGGAGGCAGGACGACGTACGAGCAGTACTTC. Translated: CASSPGGRTTYEQYF. V and J are TRBV2 and TRBJ2-7, with 7 bases that match TRBD2. Trimming took 6 bases from V and 4 from J; bases not matched to a gene: 12. CDR1 and CDR2 (germline): SNHLY, FYNNEI. This CDR3 comprises 15 residues.

This clonotype came up many times. V and J are TRBV11-2 and TRBJ2-1; 7 nucleotides match TRBD2. Looked up from germline, CDR1 is SGHAT and CDR2 is FQNNGV. This CDR3 has 17 amino acids. J lost 7 bases, V lost 0 bases, and 12 bases had no gene match. Here the CDR3 reads CASSLDRLADSWNEQFF. CDR3 DNA: TGTGCCAGCAGCTTAGATCGACTAGCCGACTCCTGGAATGAGCAGTTCTTC.

This clonotype was counted at least ten times. The rearrangement uses TRBV30 and TRBJ1-2; TRBD1 matches at 8 bases. The CDR3 has 14 amino acids. Germline V lookup: CDR1 GTSNPN, CDR2 SVGIG (reference sequence). Unmatched junction bases numbered 13, after V lost 4 bases and J lost 9 bases. Here the CDR3 DNA reads TGTGCCTGGAATACTGGTGCCCAGGGGGCGAGCTACACCTTC. Translating gives CAWNTGAQGASYTF. The full variable domain, rest sourced from reference TRBV30 and TRBJ1-2, is SQTIHQWPATLVQPVGSPLSLECTVEGTSNPNLYWYRQAAGRGLQLLFYSVGIGQISSEVPQNLSASRPQDRQFILSSKKLLLSDSGFYLCAWNTGAQGASYTFGSGTRLTVV.

This clonotype was seen many times. The CDR3 loop reads CASRLARYNEQFF. The CDR3, as DNA: TGTGCCAGCAGACTAGCCAGATACAATGAGCAGTTCTTC. The gene calls are TRBV12-3 or TRBV12-4 and TRBJ2-1; maybe TRBD2 (6 bases). Trimming pared 6 bases from V and 4 bases from J, leaving 10 bases between. The CDR3 has 13 amino acids.

The chain couples TRBV30 to TRBJ1-1; 9 bases line up with TRBD1. Germline values: CDR1 GTSNPN, CDR2 SVGIG (reference sequence). CDR3 length: 18 residues. Trimming removed 3 bases from V and 5 bases from J; junction bases left unmatched: 19. The CDR3 bases are TGTGCCTGGAGCCACTGGTCCGGGACAGGGCGTCTTGAGACTGAAGCTTTCTTT. Translated, it gives CAWSHWSGTGRLETEAFF. The complete variable domain, with remaining parts taken from reference TRBV30 and TRBJ1-1, reads SQTIHQWPATLVQPVGSPLSLECTVEGTSNPNLYWYRQAAGRGLQLLFYSVGIGQISSEVPQNLSASRPQDRQFILSSKKLLLSDSGFYLCAWSHWSGTGRLETEAFFGQGTRLTVV.

This clonotype has a count of ten or more. V gene TRBV18 combines with J gene TRBJ1-1; possible D gene TRBD1, 6 bases. Germline loops: CDR1 KGHSH, CDR2 LQKENI. The CDR3 extends over 16 amino acids. The V and J ends lost 2 bases and 8 bases respectively, with 21 bases between them. The CDR3 is CASSPIPGASPPEAFF. CDR3 DNA sequence: TGTGCCAGCTCACCAATTCCGGGGGCTTCCCCCCCCGAAGCTTTCTTT.

The gene calls are TRBV13 and TRBJ1-1, with a weak D call TRBD1 (5 bases). The CDR3 length is 14 residues. Germline CDR1 reads PRHDT; CDR2 reads FYEKMQ (reference sequence). V gave up 5 bases and J gave up 3 bases, with 13 bases separating them. In DNA, the CDR3 is TGTGCCAGCAGCCCGCAGGGAGGGGACACTGAAGCTTTCTTT. Amino acid sequence: CASSPQGGDTEAFF.

This clonotype has a count of ten or more. The V and J genes are TRBV29-1 and TRBJ1-5; a possible D gene is TRBD1 (5 bases). Trimming removed 6 bases at V and 4 bases at J, with 25 bases between. CDR1 is SQVTM and CDR2 is ANQGSEA in the germline V gene. The CDR3 is 17 residues long. The CDR3: CSVVVEGTARLNQPQHF. CDR3 nucleotide sequence: TGCAGCGTGGTGGTGGAAGGGACCGCCCGCCTAAATCAGCCCCAGCATTTT.

This chain uses TRBV19 with TRBJ1-2; D gene unclear. V lost 9 bases to trimming and J lost 2 bases, with 19 bases between them. CDR3 length: 15 residues. In germline, CDR1 is LNHDA, CDR2 SQIVND (reference sequence). The CDR3 here is CASTGLEGGNYGYTF. Here the CDR3 DNA reads TGTGCCAGCACCGGACTGGAGGGTGGGAACTATGGCTACACCTTC.

As concerns this clonotype: A clone one base away is much larger, so this may be a read error. CDR3 nucleotides: TGTGCCGGCAGCTCCGGGACTAGCCCCGACAATGAGCAGTTCTTC. This gives the protein CAGSSGTSPDNEQFF. The genes are TRBV7-3 and TRBJ2-1; 9 bases match TRBD2. Germline CDR1 is SGHTA and CDR2 is FQGTGA. The CDR3 length is 15 residues.

A few counts support this clonotype. The chain employs TRBV11-2 and TRBJ1-4, with D possibly matching TRBD1 (5 bases). Germline assignment: CDR1 SGHAT and CDR2 FQNNGV. Deletions cut 3 bases from V and 1 base from J, with 15 bases between. This CDR3 has 17 amino acids. The DNA of the CDR3 is TGTGCCAGCAGCTTTGCCCCGGGGCAGATAACTAATGAAAAACTGTTTTTT. Amino acid sequence: CASSFAPGQITNEKLFF.